The clone carrying this T cell receptor beta chain was seen a single time. This table comes from immunoSEQ multiplex PCR, and its TCRdb copy is limited to in-frame clones, with some not included. This sample carries 65,000 to 85,000 clones, around 92% of them seen once, and the ten largest clones take more than 1.1%. In germline, CDR1 is MNHNS, CDR2 SASEGT. V lost 3 bases and J lost 1, with 19 bases in between. The CDR3 is 18 residues long. This record comes from a study of T cell changes during pregnancy in multiple sclerosis. The sequenced sample was peripheral blood, obtained after pregnancy. The origin of this receptor is a female donor with multiple sclerosis, enrolled in a pregnancy study. The rearrangement joins TRBV6-1 to TRBJ2-4, with D maybe TRBD2 (5 bases). In nucleotides, the CDR3 is TGTGCCAGCAGTGAGCTACCTGTAAAAACGGGGGCCAAAAACATTCAGTACTTC. Protein product: CASSELPVKTGAKNIQYF.